This entry lists 26 T cell receptor beta chains sequenced from one sample in a study of technical replicates of blood from several donors (dated by TCRdb to 2017 to 2019). The method behind the library was the immunoSEQ multiplex PCR assay. This immuneACCESS table, as held by TCRdb, lists in-frame sequences with V and J called but not all clones. Of the missing ones, under half trace to an unresolved V gene in checked studies; the others have no known cause. Recorded for this sample are roughly 69,000 clones; more than 85% of them occurred a single time. The leading ten clones occupy under 6.5% of the sample. The sequenced sample was PBMCs. The receptors were sampled from a human donor in good health. Some clones in this sample may be carry-over from other donors' samples.

This clone appeared once. The chain has TRBV18 and TRBJ2-5, with a weak D call TRBD1 (6 bases). CDR3 length: 15 amino acids. V lost 4 bases and J 7 bases, leaving 19 bases between the germline ends. CDR1 is KGHSH, CDR2 LQKENI, per germline. The CDR3 region is CASSQLQGPTGTQYF. CDR3 DNA: TGTGCCAGCTCACAATTACAGGGACCTACGGGGACCCAGTACTTC.

The chain employs TRBV29-1 and TRBJ2-3, with 9 bases fitting TRBD1. This CDR3 comprises 13 residues. V was pared by 8 bases and J by 3 bases, with 6 bases of the junction left unmatched. Per the germline V gene, CDR1 is SQVTM and CDR2 is ANQGSEA. CDR3 DNA: TGCAGCACCCGACAGGGGGGTACAGATACGCAGTATTTT. Protein: CSTRQGGTDTQYF.

The chain is built from TRBV5-6 and TRBJ2-1; D is ambiguous. The length of the CDR3 is 16 residues. The germline V and J ends were trimmed by 3 bases and 0 bases, with 13 bases remaining between them. The V gene's germline CDR1 is SGHDT and CDR2 YYEEEE. The CDR3 spells CASSSPYSSSYNEQFF. DNA for the CDR3: TGTGCCAGCAGCTCCCCCTACTCGAGCTCCTACAATGAGCAGTTCTTC.

The genes are TRBV7-8 and TRBJ2-7; 12 nucleotides agree with TRBD2. Germline V gene sequence: CDR1 SGHVS, CDR2 FQNEAQ. The V and J ends lost 6 bases and 5 bases, in that order; junction bases with no gene match: 2. The CDR3 runs 13 residues. The CDR3 is CASRLAGGDEQYF. DNA for the CDR3: TGTGCCAGCAGACTAGCGGGGGGTGACGAGCAGTACTTC.

This clone was seen only a few times. The V and J genes are TRBV11-1 and TRBJ1-6, with 8 bases fitting TRBD1. V lost 5 bases, J lost 10 bases, and 16 bases stayed unmatched. Germline V gene lookup returns CDR1 SGHAT and CDR2 FQDESV (reference sequence). This CDR3 is built from 17 residues. The CDR3 loop is CASSKRGQGAPGSPLHF. CDR3 bases: TGTGCCAGCAGCAAAAGAGGTCAGGGGGCGCCGGGATCACCCCTCCACTTT.

The V call is TRBV7-6, the J call TRBJ2-3; 10 positions match TRBD2. The germline V gene encodes CDR1 SGHVS and CDR2 FNYEAQ. The CDR3 is 17 residues long. V lost 1 base to trimming and J lost 2 bases; unmatched junction nucleotides: 6. CDR3 bases: TGTGCCAGCAGCTTAGTGTCTAGCGGGGGACACACAGATACGCAGTATTTT. Its translation is CASSLVSSGGHTDTQYF.

The chain uses TRBV29-1 and TRBJ1-5; 7 nucleotides match TRBD1. Per germline, CDR1 SQVTM and CDR2 ANQGSEA. CDR3 length: 12 amino acids. V trimming: 6 bases; J trimming: 5 bases; junction bases outside the gene matches: 4. CDR3 residues: CSVGTGDQPQHF. The CDR3 coding sequence is TGCAGCGTAGGTACAGGGGATCAGCCCCAGCATTTT.

This chain uses TRBV7-3 with TRBJ2-7, with TRBD2 identical over 8 bases. Trimming took 5 bases from V and 5 from J; bases not matched to a gene: 8. The CDR3 consists of 14 residues. Germline V gene data show CDR1 as SGHTA and CDR2 as FQGTGA. In nucleotides, the CDR3 is TGTGCCAGCAGCGACGGACTAGCATCCAACGAGCAGTACTTC. This encodes CASSDGLASNEQYF. The complete variable domain, with remaining parts taken from reference TRBV7-3 and TRBJ2-7, reads GAGVSQTPSNKVTEKGKYVELRCDPISGHTALYWYRQSLGQGPEFLIYFQGTGAADDSGLPNDRFFAVRPEGSVSTLKIQRTERGDSAVYLCASSDGLASNEQYFGPGTRLTVT.

V gene TRBV7-8 combines with J gene TRBJ2-2; the D gene is possibly TRBD1 (7 bases). This CDR3 has 17 residues. Trimming removed 4 bases at V and 0 bases at J, with 15 bases between. The germline V gene encodes CDR1 SGHVS and CDR2 FQNEAQ. As DNA, the CDR3 is TGTGCCAGCAGCTCCCTGGGCGGGACAGCGAACACCGGGGAGCTGTTTTTT. As protein: CASSSLGGTANTGELFF.

The chain joins TRBV7-9 to TRBJ1-2, with TRBD1 matching 8 bases. The CDR3 runs to 13 residues. Germline V lookup: CDR1 SEHNR, CDR2 FQNEAQ (reference sequence). V shed 1 base and J 9 bases; nucleotides not matched to a gene: 4. The CDR3 spells CASSLGDRRSYTF. DNA for the CDR3: TGTGCCAGCAGCTTAGGGGACAGGAGAAGCTACACCTTC.

This clone has only one observation. This chain links TRBV6-1 with TRBJ2-1; 9 bases are shared with TRBD2. J lost 4 bases, V lost 9 bases, and 7 bases had no gene match. Germline V gene sequence: CDR1 MNHNS, CDR2 SASEGT. The CDR3 sequence is 14 residues long. The CDR3 is CASRPGLAYNEQFF. Here the CDR3 DNA reads TGTGCCAGTAGACCGGGACTAGCTTACAATGAGCAGTTCTTC.

The CDR3 DNA reads TGTGCCAGCTCACCATTTGGGACAGGGGGCGGCGGCACTGAAGCTTTCTTT. Translated, it gives CASSPFGTGGGGTEAFF. The V gene is TRBV18, the J gene TRBJ1-1; 12 positions match TRBD1. CDR1 and CDR2 (germline): KGHSH, LQKENI. The CDR3 is made up of 17 amino acids. Trimming cost V 2 bases and J 4 bases; bases outside gene matches: 8.

The V call is TRBV19, the J call TRBJ2-3, with 11 nucleotides matching TRBD2. Losses at the gene ends were 3 bases for V and 5 bases for J; bases not matched to a gene: 4. The CDR3 is 15 amino acids. Germline CDR1 LNHDA, CDR2 SQIVND (reference sequence). The DNA of the CDR3 is TGTGCCAGTAGTATTACTAGCGGGGGAGGAGATACGCAGTATTTT. Its translation is CASSITSGGGDTQYF.

This clone was recorded once. V is TRBV4-2 and J is TRBJ1-3; no firm D call. Trimming cost V 0 bases and J 0 bases, with 9 bases left between them. CDR3 size: 16 residues. Germline V CDR1 and CDR2: LGHNA, YNFKEQ. This chain's CDR3 is CASSQDIRSSGNTIYF. CDR3 in DNA: TGTGCCAGCAGCCAAGATATCCGGAGCTCTGGAAACACCATATATTTT.

The CDR3 nucleotides read TGTGCCAGTAGTATTAGGGGGAAATCCTACGAGCAGTACTTC. Its translation is CASSIRGKSYEQYF. V is TRBV19 and J is TRBJ2-7; possibly TRBD1 for D (6 bases). Germline-derived CDR1 and CDR2 are LNHDA and SQIVND (reference sequence). The CDR3 loop spans 14 amino acids. V lost 3 bases, J lost 1 base, and 10 bases lay in between.

The rearrangement uses TRBV4-2 and TRBJ1-2; 9 bases are a match to TRBD1. Germline CDR1 reads LGHNA; CDR2 reads YNFKEQ. This CDR3 comprises 15 residues. The V segment lost 4 bases and the J segment 8 bases; nucleotides outside the gene matches: 11. CDR3 bases: TGTGCCAGCAGCCCCAGGGACAGGGTATCCGCCGGCTACACCTTC. Protein product: CASSPRDRVSAGYTF.

This clone occurred a few times. The rearrangement uses TRBV4-3 and TRBJ2-3; 10 bases are a match to TRBD1. J lost 4 bases, V lost 4 bases, and 8 bases had no gene match. The germline V gene has CDR1 LGHNA and CDR2 YSLEER. CDR3 size: 16 residues. The CDR3 reads CASSPSWTGGPDTQYF. The CDR3 DNA is TGCGCCAGCAGCCCTAGCTGGACAGGGGGTCCAGATACGCAGTATTTT.

The chain is built from TRBV6-6 and TRBJ2-7; TRBD1 might be the D (6 bases). From germline, CDR1 is MNHNY and CDR2 SVGAGI (reference sequence). The V end was cut by 6 bases, the J end by 3 bases, with 18 bases between. The CDR3 sequence is 15 residues long. CDR3 sequence (DNA): TGTGCCAGCAGCCCGACAGGAGCCCGTTTCTACGAGCAGTACTTC. Its protein is CASSPTGARFYEQYF.

The chain uses TRBV29-1 and TRBJ1-2; D not certain. Per the germline V gene, CDR1 is SQVTM and CDR2 is ANQGSEA. V was cut by 0 bases and J by 4 bases, with 9 bases left in between. CDR3 size: 13 residues. CDR3 region: CSVEDPGFYGYTF. The CDR3 DNA is TGCAGCGTTGAAGATCCGGGTTTCTATGGCTACACCTTC.

This sequence joins TRBV28 and TRBJ2-3; D might be TRBD1 (6 bases). The CDR3 totals 15 residues. CDR1 is MDHEN, CDR2 SYDVKM, per germline. V lost 5 bases, J lost 2 bases, and 14 bases lay in between. CDR3 nucleotides: TGTGCCAGCAGTATAAAGGACAGAAACACAGATACGCAGTATTTT. This encodes CASSIKDRNTDTQYF.

The chain links TRBV4-2 to TRBJ2-1; D might be TRBD2 (5 bases). CDR3 length: 22 residues. Germline-derived CDR1 and CDR2 are LGHNA and YNFKEQ. V was trimmed by 0 bases and J by 0 bases, leaving 27 bases between them. In DNA form, the CDR3 reads TGTGCCAGCAGCCAAGATATTTTTTCTTCTGGACTTCTCAGAAGCTCCTACAATGAGCAGTTCTTC. This codes for CASSQDIFSSGLLRSSYNEQFF.

Remarks on this clone: Mismatch with germline at one junction end may stem from a read error. V gene TRBV30 combines with J gene TRBJ2-5; 9 bases fit TRBD2. The CDR3 length is 16 residues. Germline V lookup: CDR1 GTSNPN, CDR2 SVGIG (reference sequence). The CDR3 reads CAWSVMRSGRREIQYF. The DNA of the CDR3 is TGTGCCTGGAGTGTTATGAGGAGCGGGAGGAGAGAGATCCAGTACTTC.

The rearrangement uses TRBV5-4 and TRBJ1-1; 8 bases match TRBD1. This CDR3 comprises 14 residues. The germline V gene encodes CDR1 SGHNT and CDR2 YYREEE (reference sequence). After removal of 5 bases from V and 4 bases from J, the junction contained 7 bases not matched to a gene. CDR3 nucleotide sequence: TGTGCCAGCAGGCCCAGGGGGCTCGGCACTGAAGCTTTCTTT. Protein product: CASRPRGLGTEAFF.

This rearrangement joins TRBV5-1 to TRBJ2-7, with a weak D call TRBD2 (6 bases). V shed 0 bases and J shed 5 bases, with 6 bases lying between them. The V gene's germline CDR1 is SGHRS and CDR2 YFSETQ. This CDR3 region has 12 residues. CDR3 in amino acids: CASSLERDEQYF. In nucleotides, the CDR3 is TGCGCCAGCAGCTTGGAGCGGGACGAGCAGTACTTC.

The genes are TRBV29-1 and TRBJ1-3, with D unclear. V was trimmed by 0 bases and J by 2 bases, leaving 8 bases between them. Germline CDR1 reads SQVTM; CDR2 reads ANQGSEA. This CDR3 has 14 amino acids. CDR3 sequence: CSVEDRLTGNTIYF. DNA for the CDR3: TGCAGCGTTGAAGACCGACTAACTGGAAACACCATATATTTT.

The V gene is TRBV19, the J gene TRBJ2-7; D is uncertain. Deletions cut 1 base from V and 2 bases from J, with 9 bases between. The CDR3 covers 14 residues. CDR1 is LNHDA and CDR2 is SQIVND in the germline V gene (reference sequence). Here the CDR3 DNA reads TGTGCCAGTAGTATAGCTGCCTACCCCTACGAGCAGTACTTC. Translated: CASSIAAYPYEQYF.